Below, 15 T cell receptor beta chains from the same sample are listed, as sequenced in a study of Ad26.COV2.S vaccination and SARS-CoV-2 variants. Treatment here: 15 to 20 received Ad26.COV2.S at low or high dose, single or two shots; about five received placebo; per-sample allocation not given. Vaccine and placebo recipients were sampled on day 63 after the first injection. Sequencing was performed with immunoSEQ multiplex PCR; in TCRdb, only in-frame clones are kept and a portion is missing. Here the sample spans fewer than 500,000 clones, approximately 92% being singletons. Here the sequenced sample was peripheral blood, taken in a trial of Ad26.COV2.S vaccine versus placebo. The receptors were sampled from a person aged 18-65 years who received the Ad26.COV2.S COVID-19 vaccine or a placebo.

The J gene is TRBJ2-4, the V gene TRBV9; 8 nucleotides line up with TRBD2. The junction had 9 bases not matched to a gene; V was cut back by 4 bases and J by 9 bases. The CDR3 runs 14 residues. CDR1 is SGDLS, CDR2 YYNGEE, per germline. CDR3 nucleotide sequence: TGTGCCAGCAGCCCTGCTAGCGGGTACAGCATTCAGTACTTC. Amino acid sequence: CASSPASGYSIQYF.

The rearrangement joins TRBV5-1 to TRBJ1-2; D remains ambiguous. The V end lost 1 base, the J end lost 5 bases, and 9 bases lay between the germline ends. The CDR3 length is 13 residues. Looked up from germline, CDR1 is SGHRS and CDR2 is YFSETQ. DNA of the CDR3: TGCGCCAGCAGCTTGTGGCCTGGATATGGCTACACCTTC. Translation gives CASSLWPGYGYTF. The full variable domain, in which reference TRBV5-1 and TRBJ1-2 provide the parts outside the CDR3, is KAGVTQTPRYLIKTRGQQVTLSCSPISGHRSVSWYQQTPGQGLQFLFEYFSETQRNKGNFPGRFSGRQFSNSRSEMNVSTLELGDSALYLCASSLWPGYGYTFGSGTRLTVV.

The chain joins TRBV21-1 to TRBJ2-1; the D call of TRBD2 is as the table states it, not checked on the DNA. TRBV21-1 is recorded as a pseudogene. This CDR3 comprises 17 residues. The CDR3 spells CASSKGKASGRAKEQFF. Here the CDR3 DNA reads TGTGCCAGCAGCAAAGGGAAAGCGAGCGGGAGGGCCAAAGAGCAGTTCTTC.

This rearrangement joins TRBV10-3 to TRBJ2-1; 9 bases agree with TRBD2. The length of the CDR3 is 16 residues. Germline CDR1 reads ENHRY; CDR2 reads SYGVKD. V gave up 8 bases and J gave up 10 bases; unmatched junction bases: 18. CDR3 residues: CAIYPGLAGVAQEQFF. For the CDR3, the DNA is TGTGCCATCTACCCGGGACTAGCCGGAGTCGCGCAGGAGCAGTTCTTC.

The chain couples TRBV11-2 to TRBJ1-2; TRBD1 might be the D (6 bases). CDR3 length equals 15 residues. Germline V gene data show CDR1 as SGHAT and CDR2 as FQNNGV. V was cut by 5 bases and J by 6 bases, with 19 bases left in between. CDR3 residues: CASSKGGGGFDGYTF. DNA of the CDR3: TGTGCCAGCAGCAAGGGGGGTGGAGGGTTTGATGGCTACACCTTC.

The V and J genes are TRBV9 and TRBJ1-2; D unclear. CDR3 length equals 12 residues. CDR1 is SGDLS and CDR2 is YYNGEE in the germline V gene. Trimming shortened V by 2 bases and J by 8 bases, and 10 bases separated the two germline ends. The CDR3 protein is CASSVAGLGYTF. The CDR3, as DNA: TGTGCCAGCAGCGTGGCGGGATTGGGCTACACCTTC.

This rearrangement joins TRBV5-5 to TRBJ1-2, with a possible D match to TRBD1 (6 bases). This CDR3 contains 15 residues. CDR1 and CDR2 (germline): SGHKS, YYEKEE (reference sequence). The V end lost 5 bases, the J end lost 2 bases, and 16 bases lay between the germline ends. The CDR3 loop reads CASSSPLGANYGYTF. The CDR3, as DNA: TGTGCCAGCAGTTCCCCCCTGGGGGCCAACTATGGCTACACCTTC.

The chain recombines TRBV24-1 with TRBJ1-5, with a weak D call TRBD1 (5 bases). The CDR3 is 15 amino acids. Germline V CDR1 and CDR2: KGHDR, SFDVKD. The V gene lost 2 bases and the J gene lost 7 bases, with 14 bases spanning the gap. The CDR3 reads CATSDSGGSRQPQHF. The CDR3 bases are TGTGCCACCAGTGATTCGGGGGGGAGTCGCCAGCCCCAGCATTTT.

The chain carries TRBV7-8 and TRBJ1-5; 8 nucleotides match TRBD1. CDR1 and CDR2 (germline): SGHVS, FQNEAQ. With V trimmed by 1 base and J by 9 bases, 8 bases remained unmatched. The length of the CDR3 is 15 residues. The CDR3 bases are TGTGCCAGCAGCTTAGAAGTCAGGGGGCCTCCGCCCCAGCATTTT. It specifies CASSLEVRGPPPQHF. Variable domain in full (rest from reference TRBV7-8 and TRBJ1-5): GAGVSQSPRYKVAKRGQDVALRCDPISGHVSLFWYQQALGQGPEFLTYFQNEAQLDKSGLPSDRFFAERPEGSVSTLKIQRTQQEDSAVYLCASSLEVRGPPPQHFGDGTRLSIL.

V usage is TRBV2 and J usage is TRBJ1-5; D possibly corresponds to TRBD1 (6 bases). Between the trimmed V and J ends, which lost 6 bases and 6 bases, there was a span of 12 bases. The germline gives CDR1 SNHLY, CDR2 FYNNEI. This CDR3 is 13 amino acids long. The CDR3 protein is CASRAGAPQPQHF. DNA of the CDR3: TGTGCCAGCAGGGCAGGGGCCCCTCAGCCCCAGCATTTT.

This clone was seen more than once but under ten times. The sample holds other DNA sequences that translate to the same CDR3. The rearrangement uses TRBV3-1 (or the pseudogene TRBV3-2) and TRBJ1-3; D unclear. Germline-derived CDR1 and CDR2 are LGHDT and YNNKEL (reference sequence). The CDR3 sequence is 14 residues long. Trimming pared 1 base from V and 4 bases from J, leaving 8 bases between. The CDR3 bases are TGTGCCAGCAGCCAAGTGGGGTCGGGAAACACCATATATTTT. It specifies CASSQVGSGNTIYF.

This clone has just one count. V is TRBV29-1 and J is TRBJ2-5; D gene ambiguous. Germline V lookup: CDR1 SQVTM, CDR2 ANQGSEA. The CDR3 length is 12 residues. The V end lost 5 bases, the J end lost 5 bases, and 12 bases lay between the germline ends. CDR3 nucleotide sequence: TGCAGCGTTATCCGGTCGTTGGAGACCCAGTACTTC. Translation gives CSVIRSLETQYF.

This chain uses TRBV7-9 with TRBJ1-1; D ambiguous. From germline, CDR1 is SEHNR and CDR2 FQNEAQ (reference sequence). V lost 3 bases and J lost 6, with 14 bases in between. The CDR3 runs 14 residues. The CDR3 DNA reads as TGTGCCAGCAGCTTCCCTTGGACGGAAGCTGAAGCTTTCTTT. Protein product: CASSFPWTEAEAFF.

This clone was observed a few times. The CDR3 region is CASSWAPILAQHF. In DNA, the CDR3 is TGTGCCAGCAGTTGGGCCCCAATATTGGCCCAGCATTTT. This rearrangement joins TRBV12-3 or TRBV12-4 to TRBJ1-5; D gene uncertain. This CDR3 has 13 residues. V lost 4 bases and J 11 bases, leaving 15 bases between the germline ends.

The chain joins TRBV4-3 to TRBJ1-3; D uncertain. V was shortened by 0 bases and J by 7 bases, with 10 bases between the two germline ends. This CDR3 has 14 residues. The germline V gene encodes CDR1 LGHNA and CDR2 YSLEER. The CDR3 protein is CASSQDGNVNTIYF. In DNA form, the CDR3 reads TGCGCCAGCAGCCAAGATGGGAATGTTAACACCATATATTTT.